This is a list of T cell receptor beta chains from one sample in a study of shared clonotypes between healthy human individuals. Repertoires were generated with immunoSEQ multiplex PCR, while TCRdb's copy carries only in-frame clones and drops some. The sample has around 510,000 clones; 70% to 80% are singletons. Sequenced input: PBMCs. These receptors came from a woman between 35 and 50 years old in good health. Some clones in this sample may be carry-over from other donors' samples. Each CDR3 is given with its conserved first and last residue. Each record gives: V gene, J gene, D gene, clone size, CDR3 DNA, CDR3 protein. A D gene is named only where the DNA matches it firmly. Clone size is shown for a subset of rows, as once, few, many or a class of expanded clone.

>TRBV15|TRBJ1-3|.|.
TGTGCCACCAGCAGAGAGAACAGGGCTGGAAACACCATATATTTT
CATSRENRAGNTIYF
>TRBV19|TRBJ2-1|TRBD1|.
TGTGCCAGTAGTTCCCGGGACAGGGTCAATGAGCAGTTCTTC
CASSSRDRVNEQFF
>TRBV11-2|TRBJ2-2|.|.
TGTGCCAGCAGCTCCCCCTCGGGATTTACCGGGGAGCTGTTTTTT
CASSSPSGFTGELFF
>TRBV27|TRBJ1-2|TRBD1|.
TGTGCCAGCAGTTTTAAAGTTAGGACAGGGGGCTTGTCCGATGGCTACACCTTC
CASSFKVRTGGLSDGYTF
>TRBV29-1|TRBJ2-3|.|.
TGCAGCTACACTAAGGGTAGCACAGATACGCAGTATTTT
CSYTKGSTDTQYF
>TRBV7-2|TRBJ2-7|.|.
TGTGCCAGCAGCTCTCGCGCCGGGAACGAGCAGTACTTC
CASSSRAGNEQYF
>TRBV29-1|TRBJ2-7|.|.
TGCAGCGTTCTTAAGGGCTACGAGCAGTACTTC
CSVLKGYEQYF
>TRBV7-2|TRBJ2-7|.|.
TGTGCCAGCAGCTTTGGGTTCTCCTACGAGCAGTACTTC
CASSFGFSYEQYF
>TRBV5-1|TRBJ2-5|.|.
TGCGCCAGCAGCTTGGCCCAGGGAGAAGAGACCCAGTACTTC
CASSLAQGEETQYF
>TRBV18|TRBJ1-1|TRBD1|once
TGTGCCAGCTCACCTACAGGGGATACTGAAGCTTTCTTT
CASSPTGDTEAFF
>TRBV21-1|TRBJ1-5|.|.
TGTGCCAGCAGCCGGACAGGGGGCTTGGATCAGCCCCAGCATTTT
CASSRTGGLDQPQHF
>TRBV5-6|TRBJ2-1|.|.
TGTGCCAGCAGCTTGGATTATCGCGATGAGCAGTTCTTC
CASSLDYRDEQFF
>TRBV5-6|TRBJ2-7|TRBD1|.
TGTGCCAGCAGCTTTCCTACAGGGGGGCAGTACTTC
CASSFPTGGQYF
>TRBV6-1|TRBJ2-7|.|.
TGTGCCAGCAGTGAAGTAACAGGGAGATACGAGCAGTACTTC
CASSEVTGRYEQYF